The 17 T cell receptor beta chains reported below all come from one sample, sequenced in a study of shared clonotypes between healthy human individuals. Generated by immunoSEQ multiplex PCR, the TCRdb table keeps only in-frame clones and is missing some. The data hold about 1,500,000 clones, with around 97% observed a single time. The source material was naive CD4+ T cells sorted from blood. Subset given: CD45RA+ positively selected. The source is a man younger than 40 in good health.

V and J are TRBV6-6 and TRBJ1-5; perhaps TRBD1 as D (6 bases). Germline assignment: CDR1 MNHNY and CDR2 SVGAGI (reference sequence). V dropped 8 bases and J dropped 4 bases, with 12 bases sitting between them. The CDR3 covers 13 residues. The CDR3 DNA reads TGTGCCAGCGTCGGGACACCGAATCAGCCCCAGCATTTT. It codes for CASVGTPNQPQHF.

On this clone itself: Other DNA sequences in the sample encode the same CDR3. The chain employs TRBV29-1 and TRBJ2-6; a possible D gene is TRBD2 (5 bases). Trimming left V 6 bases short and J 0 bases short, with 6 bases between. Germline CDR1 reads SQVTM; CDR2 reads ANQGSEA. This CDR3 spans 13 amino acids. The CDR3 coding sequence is TGCAGCGTAGCGGTCTCTGGGGCCAACGTCCTGACTTTC. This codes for CSVAVSGANVLTF.

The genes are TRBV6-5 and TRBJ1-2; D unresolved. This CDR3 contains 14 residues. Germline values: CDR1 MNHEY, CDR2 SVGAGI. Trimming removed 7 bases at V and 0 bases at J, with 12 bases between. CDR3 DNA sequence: TGTGCCAGCAACCCCCGGGTCGCTAACTATGGCTACACCTTC. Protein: CASNPRVANYGYTF.

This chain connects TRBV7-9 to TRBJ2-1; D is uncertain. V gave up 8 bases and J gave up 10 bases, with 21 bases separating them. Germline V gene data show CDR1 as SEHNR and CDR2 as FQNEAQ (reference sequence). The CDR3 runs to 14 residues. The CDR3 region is CASHPSLGRGEQFF. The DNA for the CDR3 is TGTGCCAGCCACCCGAGTCTAGGGCGAGGAGAGCAGTTCTTC.

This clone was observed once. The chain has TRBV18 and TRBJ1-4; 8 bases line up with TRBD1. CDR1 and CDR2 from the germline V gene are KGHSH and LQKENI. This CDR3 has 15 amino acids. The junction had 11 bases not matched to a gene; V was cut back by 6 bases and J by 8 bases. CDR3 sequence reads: CASSLDRGLEEKLFF. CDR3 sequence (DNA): TGTGCCAGCTCGCTAGACAGGGGCCTGGAAGAAAAACTGTTTTTT.

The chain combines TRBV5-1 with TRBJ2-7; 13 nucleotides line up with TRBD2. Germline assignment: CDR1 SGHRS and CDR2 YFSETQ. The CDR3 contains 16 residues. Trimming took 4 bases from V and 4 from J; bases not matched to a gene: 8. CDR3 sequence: CASSPWTSGSLYEQYF. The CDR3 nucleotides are TGCGCCAGCAGCCCCTGGACTAGCGGGAGTTTATACGAGCAGTACTTC. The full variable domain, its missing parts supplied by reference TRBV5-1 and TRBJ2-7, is KAGVTQTPRYLIKTRGQQVTLSCSPISGHRSVSWYQQTPGQGLQFLFEYFSETQRNKGNFPGRFSGRQFSNSRSEMNVSTLELGDSALYLCASSPWTSGSLYEQYFGPGTRLTVT.

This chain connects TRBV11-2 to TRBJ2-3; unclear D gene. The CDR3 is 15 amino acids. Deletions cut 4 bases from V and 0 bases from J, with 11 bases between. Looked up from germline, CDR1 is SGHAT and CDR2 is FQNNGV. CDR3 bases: TGTGCCAGCAGCTGGACGATCACTAGCACAGATACGCAGTATTTT. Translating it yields CASSWTITSTDTQYF.

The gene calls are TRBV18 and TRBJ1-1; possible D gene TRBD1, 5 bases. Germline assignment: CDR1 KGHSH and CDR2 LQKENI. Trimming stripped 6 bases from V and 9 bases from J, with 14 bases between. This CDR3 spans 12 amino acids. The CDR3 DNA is TGTGCCAGCTCGCGTGCCAGGGACCAAGCTTTCTTT. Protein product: CASSRARDQAFF.

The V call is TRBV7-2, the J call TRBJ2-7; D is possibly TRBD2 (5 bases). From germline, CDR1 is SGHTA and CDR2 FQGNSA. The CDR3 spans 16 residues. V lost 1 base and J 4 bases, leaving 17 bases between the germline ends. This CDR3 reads CASSLESGIPSYEQYF. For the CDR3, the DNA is TGTGCCAGCAGCTTAGAATCGGGGATTCCGTCATACGAGCAGTACTTC.

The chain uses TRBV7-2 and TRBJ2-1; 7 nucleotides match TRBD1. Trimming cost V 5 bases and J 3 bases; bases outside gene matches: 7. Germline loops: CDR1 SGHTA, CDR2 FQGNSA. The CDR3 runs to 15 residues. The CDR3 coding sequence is TGTGCCAGCAGCCCTTACAGGGGTGGCTACAATGAGCAGTTCTTC. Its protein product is CASSPYRGGYNEQFF.

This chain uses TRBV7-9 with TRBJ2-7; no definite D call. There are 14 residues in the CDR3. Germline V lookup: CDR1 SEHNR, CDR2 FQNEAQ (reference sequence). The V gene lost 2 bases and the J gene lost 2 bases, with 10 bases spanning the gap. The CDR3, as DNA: TGTGCCAGCAGCTTATCCCCAGCCACCTACGAGCAGTACTTC. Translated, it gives CASSLSPATYEQYF.

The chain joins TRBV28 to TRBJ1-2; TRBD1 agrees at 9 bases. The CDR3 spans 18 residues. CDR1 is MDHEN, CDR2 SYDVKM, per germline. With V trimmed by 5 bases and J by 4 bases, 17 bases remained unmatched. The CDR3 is CASSLLFPTGTGSYGYTF. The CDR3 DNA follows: TGTGCCAGCAGTCTCCTATTCCCCACCGGGACAGGGTCCTATGGCTACACCTTC.

CDR3: CASSPTWGRGGEKLFF. In DNA form, the CDR3 reads TGTGCCAGCAGCCCAACTTGGGGTAGGGGCGGAGAAAAACTGTTTTTT. The chain combines TRBV28 with TRBJ1-4; D perhaps matches TRBD1 (5 bases). V lost 6 bases and J 8 bases, leaving 22 bases between the germline ends. This CDR3 contains 16 residues. Germline V gives CDR1 MDHEN, CDR2 SYDVKM.

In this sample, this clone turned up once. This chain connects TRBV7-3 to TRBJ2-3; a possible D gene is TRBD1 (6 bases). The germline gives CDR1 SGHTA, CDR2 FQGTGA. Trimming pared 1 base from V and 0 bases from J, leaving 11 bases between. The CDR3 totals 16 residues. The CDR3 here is CASSLRSRGSTDTQYF. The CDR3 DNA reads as TGTGCCAGCAGCTTAAGGAGTAGGGGGAGCACAGATACGCAGTATTTT.

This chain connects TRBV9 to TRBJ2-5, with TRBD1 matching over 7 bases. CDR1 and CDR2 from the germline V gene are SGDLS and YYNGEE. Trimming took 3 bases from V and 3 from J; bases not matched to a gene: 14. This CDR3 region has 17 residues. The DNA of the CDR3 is TGTGCCAGCAGCGCTAAACCGCCCGGGACAGCAAAAGAGACCCAGTACTTC. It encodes CASSAKPPGTAKETQYF.

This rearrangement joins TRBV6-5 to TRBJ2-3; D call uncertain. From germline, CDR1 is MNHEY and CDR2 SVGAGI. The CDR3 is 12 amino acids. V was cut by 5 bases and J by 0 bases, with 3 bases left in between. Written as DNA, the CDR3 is TGTGCCAGCAGTAAGAGCACAGATACGCAGTATTTT. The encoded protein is CASSKSTDTQYF.

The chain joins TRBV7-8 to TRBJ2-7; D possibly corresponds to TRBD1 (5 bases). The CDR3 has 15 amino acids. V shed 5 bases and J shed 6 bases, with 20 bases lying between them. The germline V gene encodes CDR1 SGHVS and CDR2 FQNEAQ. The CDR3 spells CASSRLGEVDGEQYF. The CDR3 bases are TGTGCCAGCAGCCGATTAGGGGAAGTTGATGGCGAGCAGTACTTC.